A selection of T cell receptor beta chains follows, all from one sample in a study of CD8 T cells in ankylosing spondylitis. TCRdb called the 5' RACE reads again in MiXCR, with one record for every CDR3 protein. The repertoire has about 230,000 distinct CDR3 sequences, roughly 8% of them found once; the top ten carry roughly 5%. Sequencing was carried out using blood, either unsorted or a sorted T cell fraction (not recorded which). These TCRs come from a female donor with ankylosing spondylitis or in good health (not recorded which). Each CDR3 is given with its conserved first and last residue. Each record gives: J gene, V gene, clone size, D gene, CDR3 protein, CDR3 DNA. D genes are given only for firm matches. Size tells how often a clone was seen (once, few, many) or the class of an expanded clone, and some rows leave it out.

j_call: TRBJ2-4; v_call: TRBV6-1; clone_size: many; d_call: TRBD1; cdr3_aa: CASSRGQGANIQYF; cdr3_nt: TGTGCCAGCAGTCGAGGACAGGGGGCGAACATTCAGTACTTC
j_call: TRBJ1-5; v_call: TRBV6-2/TRBV6-3; clone_size: many; d_call: -; cdr3_aa: CASNDDVGLRPQHF; cdr3_nt: TGTGCCAGCAACGACGACGTGGGTTTGAGACCCCAGCATTTT
j_call: TRBJ1-5; v_call: TRBV6-2/TRBV6-3; clone_size: many; d_call: -; cdr3_aa: CASSFLQFNQPQHF; cdr3_nt: TGTGCCAGCAGTTTCTTACAGTTCAATCAGCCCCAGCATTTT
j_call: TRBJ2-1; v_call: TRBV28; clone_size: many; d_call: TRBD1; cdr3_aa: CASNLRDRAHEQFF; cdr3_nt: TGTGCCAGCAATCTCCGGGACAGGGCCCATGAGCAGTTCTTC
j_call: TRBJ2-1; v_call: TRBV9; clone_size: many; d_call: -; cdr3_aa: CASGETASNEQFF; cdr3_nt: TGTGCCAGCGGGGAGACAGCATCCAATGAGCAGTTCTTC
j_call: TRBJ2-2; v_call: TRBV2; clone_size: few; d_call: TRBD2; cdr3_aa: CASEVAGDTGELFF; cdr3_nt: TGTGCCAGCGAGGTAGCGGGAGACACCGGGGAGCTGTTTTTT
j_call: TRBJ2-1; v_call: TRBV7-2; clone_size: many; d_call: -; cdr3_aa: CASTAVSNEQFF; cdr3_nt: TGTGCCAGCACCGCTGTCTCTAATGAGCAGTTCTTC
j_call: TRBJ1-1; v_call: TRBV6-5; clone_size: -; d_call: -; cdr3_aa: CASSSGGMNTEAFF; cdr3_nt: TGTGCCAGCAGTTCCGGGGGCATGAACACTGAAGCTTTCTTT
j_call: TRBJ1-4; v_call: TRBV10-3; clone_size: few; d_call: TRBD1; cdr3_aa: CAISERRTGESEKLFF; cdr3_nt: TGTGCCATCAGTGAGCGGAGGACAGGGGAATCTGAAAAACTGTTTTTT
j_call: TRBJ2-7; v_call: TRBV20-1; clone_size: many; d_call: TRBD2; cdr3_aa: CSARAGGSKYEQYF; cdr3_nt: TGCAGTGCTAGAGCCGGCGGGAGTAAATACGAGCAGTACTTC
j_call: TRBJ2-1; v_call: TRBV20-1; clone_size: many; d_call: TRBD2; cdr3_aa: CSALSGRVREQFF; cdr3_nt: TGCAGTGCTCTGAGCGGGAGAGTTCGAGAGCAGTTCTTC
j_call: TRBJ1-5; v_call: TRBV30; clone_size: -; d_call: -; cdr3_aa: CAWNGPGRGNQPQHF; cdr3_nt: TGTGCCTGGAACGGCCCAGGGAGAGGGAATCAGCCCCAGCATTTT
j_call: TRBJ2-7; v_call: TRBV2; clone_size: many; d_call: TRBD1; cdr3_aa: CASRLTGAYEQYF; cdr3_nt: TGTGCCAGCAGGCTGACAGGGGCCTACGAGCAGTACTTC
j_call: TRBJ1-2; v_call: TRBV12-3/TRBV12-4; clone_size: many; d_call: -; cdr3_aa: CASSLRLGGPANYGYTF; cdr3_nt: TGTGCCAGCAGTTTAAGACTGGGCGGGCCCGCTAACTATGGCTACACCTTC
j_call: TRBJ2-3; v_call: TRBV7-2; clone_size: many; d_call: TRBD2; cdr3_aa: CASSLASGVTDTQYF; cdr3_nt: TGTGCCAGCAGCTTAGCTAGCGGGGTCACAGATACGCAGTATTTT
j_call: TRBJ1-5; v_call: TRBV6-5; clone_size: many; d_call: -; cdr3_aa: CASSLSRGNQPQHF; cdr3_nt: TGTGCCAGCAGTTTAAGTAGGGGCAATCAGCCCCAGCATTTT
j_call: TRBJ2-1; v_call: TRBV6-2/TRBV6-3; clone_size: few; d_call: -; cdr3_aa: CASSTRDRSSYNEQFF; cdr3_nt: TGTGCCAGCAGTACGAGAGACAGAAGCTCCTACAATGAGCAGTTCTTC
j_call: TRBJ1-2; v_call: TRBV7-6; clone_size: -; d_call: TRBD1; cdr3_aa: CASSPIDRGDGYTF; cdr3_nt: TGTGCCAGCAGCCCTATTGACAGGGGTGATGGCTACACCTTC
j_call: TRBJ2-7; v_call: TRBV5-1; clone_size: -; d_call: TRBD2; cdr3_aa: CASSIGTSGNEQYF; cdr3_nt: TGCGCCAGCAGCATCGGGACTAGCGGGAACGAGCAGTACTTC
j_call: TRBJ1-1; v_call: TRBV7-9; clone_size: few; d_call: -; cdr3_aa: CASSPVGVEAFF; cdr3_nt: TGTGCCAGCAGCCCCGTCGGGGTTGAAGCTTTCTTT
j_call: TRBJ2-4; v_call: TRBV7-6; clone_size: many; d_call: TRBD2; cdr3_aa: CASSSLAGEIRAKNIQYF; cdr3_nt: TGTGCCAGCAGCTCACTAGCGGGAGAGATTAGGGCCAAAAACATTCAGTACTTC
j_call: TRBJ2-1; v_call: TRBV11-2; clone_size: many; d_call: TRBD2; cdr3_aa: CASSLDLAGGLPSYNEQFF; cdr3_nt: TGTGCCAGCAGCTTAGATCTAGCGGGAGGCCTTCCCTCCTACAATGAGCAGTTCTTC
j_call: TRBJ2-1; v_call: TRBV20-1; clone_size: many; d_call: -; cdr3_aa: CSAIGTGEQFF; cdr3_nt: TGCAGTGCAATTGGTACTGGTGAGCAGTTCTTC
j_call: TRBJ2-1; v_call: TRBV12-3/TRBV12-4; clone_size: many; d_call: TRBD2; cdr3_aa: CANRLAGGKDAQFF; cdr3_nt: TGTGCCAATCGACTAGCGGGAGGAAAGGATGCGCAGTTCTTC
j_call: TRBJ2-7; v_call: TRBV20-1; clone_size: -; d_call: -; cdr3_aa: CSAELGFEQYF; cdr3_nt: TGCAGTGCCGAGTTAGGGTTCGAGCAGTACTTC
j_call: TRBJ1-5; v_call: TRBV14; clone_size: many; d_call: -; cdr3_aa: CASSQDQSGQPQHF; cdr3_nt: TGTGCCAGCAGCCAAGATCAGTCGGGACAGCCCCAGCATTTT
j_call: TRBJ1-1; v_call: TRBV6-1; clone_size: many; d_call: -; cdr3_aa: CASGQLLNTEAFF; cdr3_nt: TGTGCCAGCGGTCAGTTGCTGAACACTGAAGCTTTCTTT
j_call: TRBJ2-7; v_call: TRBV20-1; clone_size: -; d_call: TRBD2; cdr3_aa: CSAPGTSGWNSYEQYF; cdr3_nt: TGCAGTGCTCCCGGGACTAGCGGGTGGAACTCCTACGAGCAGTACTTC
j_call: TRBJ2-7; v_call: TRBV20-1; clone_size: many; d_call: TRBD2; cdr3_aa: CSARKSGGTYEQYF; cdr3_nt: TGCAGTGCTAGAAAAAGCGGGGGGACCTACGAGCAGTACTTC
j_call: TRBJ1-1; v_call: TRBV20-1; clone_size: many; d_call: TRBD1; cdr3_aa: CSARPYDRGYTEAFF; cdr3_nt: TGCAGTGCTAGACCATACGACAGGGGATACACTGAAGCTTTCTTT
j_call: TRBJ1-2; v_call: TRBV19; clone_size: many; d_call: -; cdr3_aa: CASSIQRSNYGYTF; cdr3_nt: TGTGCCAGTAGTATTCAGAGGAGTAACTATGGCTACACCTTC
j_call: TRBJ2-7; v_call: TRBV20-1; clone_size: many; d_call: TRBD2; cdr3_aa: CSARTSGSYEQYF; cdr3_nt: TGCAGTGCTAGGACTAGCGGATCCTACGAGCAGTACTTC
j_call: TRBJ2-7; v_call: TRBV5-1; clone_size: many; d_call: TRBD1; cdr3_aa: CASSLVGQGGEQYF; cdr3_nt: TGCGCCAGCAGCTTGGTCGGACAGGGGGGCGAGCAGTACTTC
j_call: TRBJ2-7; v_call: TRBV5-6; clone_size: few; d_call: -; cdr3_aa: CASSASSTYEQYF; cdr3_nt: TGTGCCAGCAGCGCCTCGAGCACCTACGAGCAGTACTTC
j_call: TRBJ2-6; v_call: TRBV2; clone_size: many; d_call: -; cdr3_aa: CASSRRGTGANVLTF; cdr3_nt: TGTGCCAGCAGTCGCAGGGGAACCGGGGCCAACGTCCTGACTTTC
j_call: TRBJ1-1; v_call: TRBV12-3/TRBV12-4; clone_size: many; d_call: -; cdr3_aa: CASSSSWGTEAFF; cdr3_nt: TGTGCCAGCAGTTCGAGTTGGGGCACTGAAGCTTTCTTT
j_call: TRBJ2-1; v_call: TRBV19; clone_size: once; d_call: -; cdr3_aa: CASSIDPQGYNEQFF; cdr3_nt: TGTGCCAGTAGTATAGATCCCCAGGGCTACAATGAGCAGTTCTTC
j_call: TRBJ1-1; v_call: TRBV7-6; clone_size: few; d_call: TRBD1; cdr3_aa: CASSFPTGENTEAFF; cdr3_nt: TGTGCCAGCAGCTTTCCGACAGGGGAGAACACTGAAGCTTTCTTT
j_call: TRBJ2-5; v_call: TRBV29-1; clone_size: few; d_call: -; cdr3_aa: CSVCRTFQETQYF; cdr3_nt: TGCAGCGTCTGTCGGACTTTCCAGGAGACCCAGTACTTC
j_call: TRBJ2-1; v_call: TRBV29-1; clone_size: many; d_call: -; cdr3_aa: CSVVAQVANEQFF; cdr3_nt: TGCAGCGTTGTGGCGCAGGTAGCCAATGAGCAGTTCTTC
j_call: TRBJ2-7; v_call: TRBV4-3; clone_size: many; d_call: TRBD2; cdr3_aa: CASSQLTGTSGDYEQYF; cdr3_nt: TGCGCCAGCAGCCAACTTACCGGGACTAGCGGAGACTACGAGCAGTACTTC
j_call: TRBJ2-6; v_call: TRBV7-9; clone_size: few; d_call: -; cdr3_aa: CASSSEYSGANVLTF; cdr3_nt: TGTGCCAGCAGCTCCGAGTACTCTGGGGCCAACGTCCTGACTTTC
j_call: TRBJ1-2; v_call: TRBV20-1; clone_size: many; d_call: TRBD1; cdr3_aa: CSARKDRGYNGYTF; cdr3_nt: TGCAGTGCTAGAAAAGACAGGGGGTATAATGGCTACACCTTC
j_call: TRBJ2-7; v_call: TRBV7-8; clone_size: many; d_call: -; cdr3_aa: CASSLEARGSYEQYF; cdr3_nt: TGTGCCAGCAGCTTAGAGGCTAGGGGGTCCTACGAGCAGTACTTC
j_call: TRBJ2-7; v_call: TRBV5-6; clone_size: many; d_call: TRBD1; cdr3_aa: CASSSFDRASYEQYF; cdr3_nt: TGTGCCAGCAGCTCCTTCGACAGGGCCTCCTACGAGCAGTACTTC
j_call: TRBJ2-5; v_call: TRBV20-1; clone_size: many; d_call: -; cdr3_aa: CSARVNTAERETQYF; cdr3_nt: TGCAGTGCTAGAGTCAATACAGCGGAGAGGGAGACCCAGTACTTC
j_call: TRBJ2-1; v_call: TRBV7-8; clone_size: many; d_call: -; cdr3_aa: CASSFNNEQFF; cdr3_nt: TGTGCCAGCAGCTTTAACAATGAGCAGTTCTTC
j_call: TRBJ2-7; v_call: TRBV9; clone_size: -; d_call: -; cdr3_aa: CASSVGQGGYEQYF; cdr3_nt: TGTGCCAGCAGCGTAGGACAGGGAGGGTACGAGCAGTACTTC
j_call: TRBJ2-7; v_call: TRBV7-2; clone_size: many; d_call: -; cdr3_aa: CASSLVRHEQYF; cdr3_nt: TGTGCCAGCAGTCTGGTTCGACACGAGCAGTACTTC
j_call: TRBJ1-5; v_call: TRBV9; clone_size: many; d_call: -; cdr3_aa: CASSVALGKPQHF; cdr3_nt: TGTGCCAGCAGCGTAGCCCTGGGGAAGCCCCAGCATTTT
j_call: TRBJ1-5; v_call: TRBV28; clone_size: many; d_call: -; cdr3_aa: CASSLQRGVGQPQHF; cdr3_nt: TGTGCCAGCAGTTTACAAAGAGGGGTCGGACAGCCCCAGCATTTT
j_call: TRBJ1-3; v_call: TRBV7-7; clone_size: many; d_call: -; cdr3_aa: CASSSGGARSTIYF; cdr3_nt: TGTGCCAGCTCCTCCGGGGGCGCGAGATCCACCATATATTTT
j_call: TRBJ2-1; v_call: TRBV12-3/TRBV12-4; clone_size: many; d_call: TRBD2; cdr3_aa: CATEREGLNEQFF; cdr3_nt: TGTGCCACCGAGCGGGAGGGCCTCAATGAGCAGTTCTTC
j_call: TRBJ1-1; v_call: TRBV5-6; clone_size: many; d_call: -; cdr3_aa: CASSFGGDRKTEAFF; cdr3_nt: TGTGCCAGCAGCTTCGGCGGGGATCGGAAAACTGAAGCTTTCTTT
j_call: TRBJ2-4; v_call: TRBV18; clone_size: few; d_call: -; cdr3_aa: CASSPSLVGELAKNIQYF; cdr3_nt: TGTGCCAGCTCACCATCCTTGGTGGGGGAACTAGCCAAAAACATTCAGTACTTC
j_call: TRBJ2-3; v_call: TRBV27; clone_size: many; d_call: TRBD2; cdr3_aa: CASSFRAGVRDTQYF; cdr3_nt: TGTGCCAGCAGTTTCAGAGCGGGAGTTCGAGATACGCAGTATTTT
j_call: TRBJ2-3; v_call: TRBV10-3; clone_size: many; d_call: -; cdr3_aa: CAIRASGVTDTQYF; cdr3_nt: TGTGCCATCAGGGCGAGTGGGGTCACAGATACGCAGTATTTT
j_call: TRBJ2-5; v_call: TRBV29-1; clone_size: many; d_call: TRBD1; cdr3_aa: CSPRTGGEETQYF; cdr3_nt: TGCAGCCCACGGACAGGGGGCGAGGAGACCCAGTACTTC
j_call: TRBJ2-2; v_call: TRBV6-2/TRBV6-3; clone_size: few; d_call: TRBD2; cdr3_aa: CASSLSGSSGFAGELFF; cdr3_nt: TGTGCCAGCAGTCTCTCTGGATCTAGCGGGTTCGCCGGGGAGCTGTTTTTT